Given below is one TCR beta chain in context. This clone has a handful of counts. There is no known antigen for this receptor. Per-base quality was not reported, and no clone a single base away is much larger than it. This sample was taken from a study of T cell responses to AZD1222 COVID-19 vaccine (dated by TCRdb to the early 2020s). Regarding the research as a whole: Because spike-specific TCR depth and breadth did not differ between the two schedules, AZD1222 recipients who got a second dose at roughly 4 weeks were pooled with those who got a second dose at roughly 12 weeks. TCR sequencing was performed for 233 trial participants, of whom approximately 200 were given two doses of AZD1222 and some 26 were given two doses of MenACWY control vaccine. Enrollment into the trials was organized by age into subgroups of 18-55, 56-69 and 70-plus years, and those subgroups contained about 160, 30 and 59 TCR-sequenced participants, respectively. Broad study findings and their caveats: Participants were mostly white British, with more females than males. The authors suggested clonal diversity may have been underestimated. Epitopes outside the regions mutated in the B.1.351 and B.1.1.7 variants were reportedly recognized by nearly half of the unique spike-specific TCRs. In the small 56-69-year group, the increase in depth fell short of significance, most likely because of low power. Because no samples from the day 14 peak response were available, repertoires could be characterized only after the peak T cell response. After two AZD1222 doses, spike-specific TCR breadth and depth were significantly higher than at day 0 and than in MenACWY recipients. Conclusions about previously exposed vaccinees are limited because only six or seven AZD1222 recipients were SARS-CoV-2 seropositive at baseline. Vaccine-associated CD4 TCRs spanned the whole spike protein, with dominant responses in regions 160-218 and 743-854.

The CDR3 regions of human TCRbeta chains were analyzed by immunosequencing. In the authors' own workflow: TCRs in the repertoires were matched against a reference library of SARS-CoV-2-specific TCRs that had been generated with the MIRA antigen-specificity platform. Breadth was defined as the fraction of unique TCRs that were SARS-CoV-2-associated, and depth was defined as the fraction of total T cells that were SARS-CoV-2-associated. Using the MIRA data, every spike-specific TCR was mapped to the spike region that the TCR reacted to and assigned to either a CD4 or a CD8 class. Log10-transformed breadth and depth values were compared by one-way ANOVA with Sidak's multiple comparisons tests. Imported from immuneACCESS, the table was reduced by TCRdb to in-frame sequences with V and J called. These copies leave out some clones; in studies compared against another copy, an unresolved V gene accounts for under half, and the cause of the remainder is not known. For V, J and clone size, that table is used; D and trimming come from the DNA. This sample has 85,000 to 90,000 clones in its table, and over 85% of those were observed once. About 3% of the sample belongs to the ten largest clones.

Taken from the germline V gene (reference sequence), the CDR1 and CDR2 loops are SGHNT and YYREEE. The CDR3, cysteine through phenylalanine, is 12 amino acids long. The only DNA kept is the CDR3, 36 bases in frame from the first base. Unmatched junction bases come to 10, with V trimmed by 4 bases and J by 14 bases. Explained via the paper, the time point label denotes: baseline before first vaccination. Vaccinee samples came from UK trials COV001 and COV002, including a single-blind randomized controlled phase 2/3 trial of AZD1222 (ChAdOx1 nCoV-19) in healthy adults. Trial participant PBMC samples were collected at day 0 and day 28 after the second dose for TCRbeta chain sequencing.

This sequence originates from an adult in good health. Source: peripheral blood, taken on day 0 of AZD1222 vaccination. The chain is assembled from TRBV5-4 and TRBJ1-1; 8 junctional bases match TRBD1. The DNA is as follows: TGTGCCAGCAGCATGACAGGGGACTCAAGGTTCTTT. Translation gives CASSMTGDSRFF.